These 27 T cell receptor beta chains came from one sample sequenced in a study of blood T cell repertoires in COVID-19. The table came from immunoSEQ multiplex PCR; TCRdb's copy has only in-frame clones and leaves some out. The sample has 180,000 or so clones; approximately 85% are singletons. The source material was peripheral blood. These receptors originate from a man in his sixties who had recovered from COVID-19.

This sequence joins TRBV3-1 (or the pseudogene TRBV3-2) and TRBJ2-3; TRBD2 agrees at 8 bases. The CDR3 has 14 amino acids. V shed 2 bases and J 6 bases; nucleotides not matched to a gene: 4. Germline lookup yields CDR1 LGHDT and CDR2 YNNKEL (reference sequence). The CDR3 DNA follows: TGTGCCAGCAGCCAATCGGGGGGGCTGGATACGCAGTATTTT. Translation gives CASSQSGGLDTQYF.

The rearrangement joins TRBV25-1 to TRBJ2-1, with TRBD2 matching 11 bases. Unmatched junction bases numbered 11, after V lost 5 bases and J lost 2 bases. CDR3 length: 18 residues. The germline gives CDR1 MGHDK, CDR2 SYGVNS. This CDR3 reads CASSIPSGGPLPYNEQFF. The CDR3 DNA follows: TGTGCCAGCAGTATACCTAGCGGGGGGCCGCTCCCCTACAATGAGCAGTTCTTC.

The CDR3 DNA reads TGCAGCGTTGTGGGGGAGGGTGGCACTGAAGCTTTCTTT. Translation: CSVVGEGGTEAFF. The J gene is TRBJ1-1, the V gene TRBV29-1, with D tentatively TRBD1 (5 bases). V shed 4 bases and J shed 4 bases, with 13 bases lying between them. CDR1 is SQVTM, CDR2 ANQGSEA, per germline. CDR3 length equals 13 residues.

The chain links TRBV6-5 to TRBJ1-6; D might be TRBD1 (6 bases). Trimming stripped 7 bases from V and 18 bases from J, with 19 bases between. Germline V lookup: CDR1 MNHEY, CDR2 SVGAGI. The CDR3 contains 12 residues. The CDR3 spells CASTFTGTRAHF. CDR3 coding DNA: TGTGCCAGCACCTTCACCGGGACAAGGGCCCACTTT.

The gene calls are TRBV7-6 and TRBJ2-7; 12 positions match TRBD1. Per germline, CDR1 SGHVS and CDR2 FNYEAQ. V shed 3 bases, J shed 2 bases, and the junction held 2 bases outside the gene matches. This CDR3 contains 15 residues. The CDR3 loop is CASSLGQGAAYEQYF. CDR3 sequence (DNA): TGTGCCAGCAGCTTGGGACAGGGGGCTGCCTACGAGCAGTACTTC.

The rearrangement joins TRBV13 to TRBJ2-7, with a possible D match to TRBD1 (5 bases). Trimming pared 4 bases from V and 4 bases from J, leaving 14 bases between. The CDR3 is made up of 14 amino acids. Germline loops: CDR1 PRHDT, CDR2 FYEKMQ (reference sequence). DNA for the CDR3: TGTGCCAGCAGCTCCAGGGTGGGTGTGTACGAGCAGTACTTC. It yields the protein CASSSRVGVYEQYF.

This chain joins TRBV3-1 (or the pseudogene TRBV3-2) and TRBJ2-3, with 9 bases aligning to TRBD1. The V gene's germline CDR1 is LGHDT and CDR2 YNNKEL (reference sequence). V shed 6 bases and J 1 base; nucleotides not matched to a gene: 5. The CDR3 runs 15 residues. The CDR3 region has the DNA TGTGCCAGCAGGCGACAGGGGGGAGGCACAGATACGCAGTATTTT. This translates into CASRRQGGGTDTQYF.

This clone showed up just once. The rearrangement joins TRBV2 to TRBJ1-2; TRBD1 matches 8 bases. CDR1 is SNHLY and CDR2 is FYNNEI in the germline V gene. Losses at the gene ends were 2 bases for V and 8 bases for J; bases not matched to a gene: 4. The CDR3 runs 13 residues. The CDR3 DNA reads TGTGCCAGCAGTGAACAGGGGGCGCGCGGCTACACCTTC. As protein: CASSEQGARGYTF.

The chain joins TRBV14 to TRBJ2-1, with 7 positions matching TRBD1. This CDR3 comprises 14 residues. CDR1 is SGHDN and CDR2 is FVKESK in the germline V gene. The junction had 8 bases not matched to a gene; V was cut back by 4 bases and J by 8 bases. The CDR3 loop reads CASSPRLQGHEQFF. The CDR3 DNA reads TGTGCCAGCAGCCCTAGACTACAGGGGCATGAGCAGTTCTTC.

This clone has a handful of counts. V and J are TRBV24-1 and TRBJ2-7; D gene uncertain. The germline gives CDR1 KGHDR, CDR2 SFDVKD. The CDR3 contains 13 residues. V lost 4 bases and J 3 bases, leaving 9 bases between the germline ends. CDR3 loop: CATSESASYEQYF. For the CDR3, the DNA is TGTGCCACCAGTGAATCTGCGAGCTACGAGCAGTACTTC.

Here the CDR3 DNA reads TGTGCCAGCAGTGAATTCAGGGGGACAGGCAATCAGCCCCAGCATTTT. Encoded protein: CASSEFRGTGNQPQHF. The rearrangement joins TRBV2 to TRBJ1-5, with 7 nucleotides matching TRBD1. CDR3 length equals 16 residues. CDR1 is SNHLY and CDR2 is FYNNEI in the germline V gene. V trimming: 2 bases; J trimming: 2 bases; junction bases outside the gene matches: 6.

The table lists this clone with a count of one. Other nucleotide sequences in the sample specify the same CDR3. This chain uses TRBV19 with TRBJ1-1, with D possibly being TRBD1 (6 bases). With 3 bases removed from V and 4 bases from J, the gap between germline ends came to 9 bases. Germline CDR1 LNHDA, CDR2 SQIVND (reference sequence). The CDR3 runs 13 residues. As DNA, the CDR3 is TGTGCCAGTAGTATCCAGGGGTCCACTGAAGCTTTCTTT. Translating it yields CASSIQGSTEAFF.

The chain joins TRBV5-1 to TRBJ1-1, with D tentatively TRBD1 (5 bases). The V end was cut by 5 bases, the J end by 1 base, with 9 bases between. The CDR3 contains 13 residues. Looked up from germline, CDR1 is SGHRS and CDR2 is YFSETQ. The CDR3 here is CASRATGNTEAFF. The DNA for the CDR3 is TGCGCCAGCAGAGCAACAGGGAACACTGAAGCTTTCTTT.

The chain uses TRBV19 and TRBJ1-3, with D unresolved. Germline CDR1 and CDR2: LNHDA and SQIVND (reference sequence). Trimming removed 7 bases from V and 0 bases from J, with 10 bases in between. The CDR3 has 14 amino acids. This CDR3 reads CASTVRSSGNTIYF. CDR3 nucleotides: TGTGCCAGTACGGTTCGGAGCTCTGGAAACACCATATATTTT.

V is TRBV12-3 or TRBV12-4 and J is TRBJ2-3; 10 bases fit TRBD2. This CDR3 contains 13 residues. V lost 5 bases to trimming and J lost 8 bases; unmatched junction nucleotides: 4. The CDR3 reads CASSAAGGVTQYF. CDR3 nucleotides: TGTGCCAGCAGTGCAGCGGGGGGGGTTACGCAGTATTTT.

Only one count was recorded for this clone. This chain uses TRBV4-3 with TRBJ1-2; D perhaps matches TRBD1 (5 bases). V gave up 0 bases and J gave up 3 bases, with 17 bases separating them. CDR3 length: 17 residues. Germline V CDR1 and CDR2: LGHNA, YSLEER. CDR3 DNA sequence: TGCGCCAGCAGCCAAGATATCCAGGGAAGGGTGCACTATGGCTACACCTTC. Translated: CASSQDIQGRVHYGYTF.

The V and J genes are TRBV7-2 and TRBJ2-3; 8 positions match TRBD2. The length of the CDR3 is 15 residues. Germline CDR1 and CDR2: SGHTA and FQGNSA. V lost 2 bases and J lost 1; bases outside the gene matches: 2. CDR3: CASSLKLAGTDTQYF. The DNA for the CDR3 is TGTGCCAGCAGCTTAAAACTAGCGGGCACAGATACGCAGTATTTT.

The chain couples TRBV18 to TRBJ1-1; 8 positions agree with TRBD1. This CDR3 is 15 amino acids long. Germline V CDR1 and CDR2: KGHSH, LQKENI. J was trimmed by 5 bases and V by 2 bases; bases with no gene match: 7. CDR3 protein: CASSPDSDRVTEAFF. In DNA, the CDR3 is TGTGCCAGCTCACCAGATTCGGACAGGGTGACTGAAGCTTTCTTT.

J is TRBJ2-5 and V is TRBV5-1, with TRBD2 matching over 12 bases. Germline trimming cut 1 base from V and 5 bases from J; bases unmatched to any gene: 0. In germline, CDR1 is SGHRS, CDR2 YFSETQ. This CDR3 is 14 amino acids long. The CDR3 DNA sequence: TGCGCCAGCAGCTTGACTAGCGGGGGGGAGACCCAGTACTTC. As protein: CASSLTSGGETQYF. Filled out from reference TRBV5-1 and TRBJ2-5, the complete variable domain reads KAGVTQTPRYLIKTRGQQVTLSCSPISGHRSVSWYQQTPGQGLQFLFEYFSETQRNKGNFPGRFSGRQFSNSRSEMNVSTLELGDSALYLCASSLTSGGETQYFGPGTRLLVL.

As DNA, the CDR3 is TGTGCCAGTAGTCTGAGTAGCAATCAGCCCCAGCATTTT. It specifies CASSLSSNQPQHF. The chain uses TRBV19 and TRBJ1-5, with D hard to call. Germline CDR1 LNHDA, CDR2 SQIVND (reference sequence). The CDR3 contains 13 residues. Trimming took off 5 bases at V and 0 bases at J, with 5 bases between the two ends.

The V call is TRBV5-1, the J call TRBJ2-1; 7 bases are a match to TRBD1. This CDR3 has 15 residues. CDR1 is SGHRS, CDR2 YFSETQ, per germline. V shed 4 bases, J shed 4 bases, and the junction held 8 bases outside the gene matches. CDR3 DNA sequence: TGCGCCAGCAGCCCGGGACAGTCGATTTACAATGAGCAGTTCTTC. Its translation is CASSPGQSIYNEQFF.

The genes are TRBV6-1 and TRBJ1-6; no reliable D call. The V end lost 0 bases, the J end lost 12 bases, and 12 bases lay between the germline ends. Germline CDR1 MNHNS, CDR2 SASEGT. The CDR3 contains 14 residues. The CDR3 DNA follows: TGTGCCAGCAGTGAAGCGGCAGGACGGGAACCCCTCCACTTT. Translating it yields CASSEAAGREPLHF.

This chain connects TRBV6-7 to TRBJ1-6; possibly TRBD1 for D (6 bases). TRBV6-7 is labeled an ORF, and its function is uncertain. The CDR3 length is 16 residues. V lost 8 bases, J lost 10 bases, and 24 bases lay in between. CDR3 amino acids: CASLTSGHRKGSPLHF. CDR3 nucleotide sequence: TGTGCCAGCCTAACCTCGGGACACCGAAAGGGCTCACCCCTCCACTTT.

This chain joins TRBV19 and TRBJ1-4; D gene uncertain. Germline V gene lookup returns CDR1 LNHDA and CDR2 SQIVND (reference sequence). Deletions cut 4 bases from V and 7 bases from J, with 16 bases between. This CDR3 has 15 amino acids. CDR3 coding DNA: TGTGCCAGTAGTAACAAGGAGGGTTTCGGTGAAAAACTGTTTTTT. Protein product: CASSNKEGFGEKLFF.

The chain couples TRBV15 to TRBJ2-1, with 10 positions matching TRBD1. Trimming took 9 bases from V and 0 from J; bases not matched to a gene: 2. The germline gives CDR1 LNHNV, CDR2 YYDKDF (reference sequence). This CDR3 is built from 14 residues. CDR3 residues: CATGQGGSYNEQFF. The CDR3 coding sequence is TGTGCCACTGGACAGGGGGGCTCCTACAATGAGCAGTTCTTC.

The chain combines TRBV7-3 with TRBJ2-2; 13 bases line up with TRBD2. The CDR3 covers 17 residues. Germline V gives CDR1 SGHTA, CDR2 FQGTGA. Trimming at V came to 5 bases and at J to 1 base, leaving 4 bases not matched to a gene. The CDR3 region has the DNA TGTGCCAGCAGCAGGGGACTAGCGGGACGGAACACCGGGGAGCTGTTTTTT. This encodes CASSRGLAGRNTGELFF.

This chain uses TRBV15 with TRBJ1-6, with TRBD1 matching over 8 bases. V dropped 3 bases and J dropped 6; count of bases not matched to a gene: 4. Germline CDR1 is LNHNV and CDR2 is YYDKDF (reference sequence). The CDR3 is made up of 15 amino acids. The CDR3 protein is CATSSLGQGNSPLHF. The CDR3 bases are TGTGCCACCAGCAGCTTAGGACAGGGTAATTCACCCCTCCACTTT.